Sequencing of this TCR beta chain was carried out in a study of blood T cell repertoires in COVID-19. The overall study: PBMCs, B-cell-depleted T cells, or T cells were the source of the cDNA or gDNA that made up the material.

Using immunoSEQ multiplex PCR, the repertoire was profiled, and TCRdb retains in-frame clones only, with some absent. The table records over 35,000 clones, roughly 85% of them present only once. V lost 0 bases and J lost 1, with 9 bases in between. This CDR3 has 15 amino acids. Germline V gives CDR1 SGHNT, CDR2 YYREEE (reference sequence). This clone appeared once. The chain combines TRBV5-4 with TRBJ2-3; a possible D gene is TRBD2 (5 bases). The sequenced sample consisted of peripheral blood. The receptor's source is a human donor in a cohort sampled during active COVID-19. CDR3 protein: CASSLGPGGTDTQYF. The CDR3 DNA sequence: TGTGCCAGCAGCTTGGGCCCCGGGGGCACAGATACGCAGTATTTT.